Reported below is one T cell receptor (beta chain). Its antigen is still unknown. The record originates from a study of graft-versus-host responses after intestinal transplantation. Study-wide background: Following induction with anti-thymocyte globulin, all recipients were given tacrolimus and steroids for two to three years.

Study outcomes and limitations: Those patients showing graft-donor T cell macrochimerism displayed high graft-versus-host to host-versus-graft clonal ratios in allografts.

Only in-frame clones appear in the TCRdb table, and some are missing; sequencing was by immunoSEQ multiplex PCR. The repertoire holds roughly 110,000 clones, with about nine tenths as singletons. The CDR3 runs 14 residues. The V end lost 4 bases, the J end lost 5 bases, and 11 bases lay between the germline ends. Germline V lookup: CDR1 SGHVS, CDR2 FNYEAQ. This specimen consisted of unstimulated CD4+ T cells sorted from spleen or lymph node cells, obtained before transplant. This chain joins TRBV7-6 and TRBJ2-2, with D perhaps matching TRBD1 (6 bases). The sequence came from a human donor who was the organ donor for an intestinal transplant. This chain's CDR3 is CASSSYRVTGELFF. CDR3 DNA: TGTGCCAGCAGCTCCTACAGGGTAACCGGGGAGCTGTTTTTT.